The rows below give T cell receptor beta chains drawn from one sample of a study of blood T cell repertoires in COVID-19. Sequenced by immunoSEQ multiplex PCR; TCRdb stores in-frame clones only, minus some. The repertoire consists of roughly 69,000 clones, with 80% to 90% occurring once and the leading ten covering approximately 7%. Sequenced material: peripheral blood. The source is a man between 45 and 60 years old with active COVID-19. Both conserved end residues are part of each CDR3. The D gene is left open where the match is weak. Where a row states a size, it is once, few, many or the class of an expanded clone; other rows omit it.

abundance,v_gene,d_gene,j_gene,CDR3aa,CDR3nt
.,TRBV28,TRBD1,TRBJ1-5,CAGSGGGLRNQPQHF,TGTGCCGGCTCCGGAGGGGGCTTAAGAAATCAGCCCCAGCATTTT
.,TRBV7-6,.,TRBJ2-2,CASTSGGPGSGELFF,TGTGCCAGCACCTCCGGGGGGCCGGGATCCGGGGAGCTGTTTTTT
.,TRBV7-2,TRBD1,TRBJ1-2,CASSSGGYYGYTF,TGTGCCAGCAGCTCAGGGGGGTACTATGGCTACACCTTC
.,TRBV4-3,TRBD2,TRBJ2-1,CASSQALAGAYNEQFF,TGCGCCAGCAGCCAAGCTCTAGCGGGAGCCTACAATGAGCAGTTCTTC
.,TRBV9,TRBD1,TRBJ1-3,CASSAQGAGGNTIYF,TGTGCCAGCAGCGCACAGGGGGCGGGTGGAAACACCATATATTTT
.,TRBV14,.,TRBJ2-2,CASSVQGNTGELFF,TGTGCCAGCAGCGTACAGGGGAACACCGGGGAGCTGTTTTTT
few,TRBV6-2/TRBV6-3,TRBD2,TRBJ2-4,CASSSSGGKLNIQYF,TGTGCCAGCAGTAGTAGCGGGGGGAAGCTAAACATTCAGTACTTC
.,TRBV12-5,TRBD1,TRBJ2-3,CASGLARQGSTDTQYF,TGTGCTAGTGGTTTGGCTAGACAGGGGAGCACAGATACGCAGTATTTT
.,TRBV5-1,TRBD2,TRBJ2-7,CASSSRGDDPQYF,TGCGCCAGCAGCTCGCGGGGGGACGACCCGCAGTACTTC
.,TRBV28,TRBD1,TRBJ1-5,CASSFTQGANQPQHF,TGTGCCAGCAGTTTTACACAGGGGGCTAATCAGCCCCAGCATTTT
.,TRBV2,.,TRBJ1-2,CASIPGGVGGYTF,TGTGCCAGCATCCCCGGAGGAGTGGGGGGCTACACCTTC
few,TRBV28,.,TRBJ2-5,CASKRGGQETQYF,TGTGCCAGCAAAAGGGGGGGCCAAGAGACCCAGTACTTC
.,TRBV4-1,TRBD2,TRBJ2-3,CASSQGAAGGTDTQYF,TGCGCCAGCAGCCAAGGGGCAGCGGGGGGCACAGATACGCAGTATTTT
.,TRBV9,TRBD1,TRBJ1-1,CASSASQGALNTEAFF,TGTGCCAGCAGCGCATCACAGGGGGCTTTGAACACTGAAGCTTTCTTT
once,TRBV18,TRBD1,TRBJ1-6,CASSSQGGTSSYNSPLHF,TGTGCCAGCTCATCACAGGGGGGGACGAGCTCCTATAATTCACCCCTCCACTTT
once,TRBV10-3,TRBD1,TRBJ1-5,CAISYAGGANQPQHF,TGTGCCATCAGTTACGCAGGGGGCGCAAATCAGCCCCAGCATTTT